This TCR beta chain was found in a study of PD-L1 blockade in urothelial cancer. On the study more broadly: Previous chemotherapy exposure amounted to 0 to 3 regimens for patients. Timepoints chosen for blood analysis were 3 weeks (second dose) and 6 weeks after treatment start. General study findings and limits: Better survival was forecast by a pretreatment blood TCR clonality below the median.

Measured with immunoSEQ multiplex PCR; TCRdb has only the in-frame clones, and not every one. The sample shows roughly 90,000 clones, roughly 90% of them seen only once. As for this clone: Its antigen is still unknown.

Germline V gene lookup returns CDR1 SGHVS and CDR2 FQNEAQ. The ends lost 2 bases at V and 7 bases at J; junction bases unmatched: 5. The CDR3 sequence is 14 residues long. The sequencing used PBMCs, collected around atezolizumab (anti-PD-L1) treatment. The V call is TRBV7-8, the J call TRBJ1-5, with 7 bases aligning to TRBD1. The TCR was taken from a man aged 55 to 70 with urothelial cancer. The CDR3 bases are TGTGCCAGCAGCTTACGACGACAGGGCCAGCCCCAGCATTTT. The encoded protein is CASSLRRQGQPQHF.